These 8 T cell receptor beta chains originate from one sample sequenced in a study of molecular identifiers for immune sequencing clone quantification. TCRdb reprocessed the PCR reads with MiXCR, giving one entry per CDR3 protein. Of 97,000 or so distinct CDR3 sequences in the sample, roughly a quarter were seen once. Sequenced: naive CD8+ T cells from blood, with Jurkat cell RNA spiked in. Subset noted: FACS-sorted CD8+CD4-CCR7+CD45RA+ naive T cells. These TCRs come from a human donor in good health. Some libraries in this study had Jurkat cell RNA spiked in.

As for this clonotype: Just one base apart from a much larger clone, this may be a read error. The chain uses TRBV20-1 and TRBJ2-7; no reliable D call. The CDR3 extends over 13 amino acids. CDR1 DFQATT and CDR2 SNEGSKA come from the germline V gene (reference sequence). Trimming removed 6 bases at V and 0 bases at J, with 12 bases between. The DNA of the CDR3 is TGCAGTGCCACGGACGGTAACTCCTACGAGCAGTACTTC. Residues: CSATDGNSYEQYF.

V and J are TRBV27 and TRBJ1-1; the match to TRBD1 covers 9 bases. The CDR3 loop spans 16 amino acids. Germline V gene sequence: CDR1 MNHEY, CDR2 SMNVEV (reference sequence). J was trimmed by 2 bases and V by 7 bases; bases with no gene match: 11. In nucleotides, the CDR3 is TGTGCCAGCAAGGCTGGGACAGGGTTTATTAACACTGAAGCTTTCTTT. It specifies CASKAGTGFINTEAFF.

As for this clonotype: The CDR3 does not close with the conserved phenylalanine or tryptophan, likely indicating a read error. The chain employs TRBV7-9 and TRBJ2-3; 8 positions match TRBD2. This CDR3 region has 17 residues. Germline values: CDR1 SEHNR, CDR2 FQNEAQ (reference sequence). Trimming cost V 3 bases and J 5 bases; bases outside gene matches: 13. DNA of the CDR3: TGTGCCAGCAGCTTCCAGCTCGGGGGGGGGCGTGGAGATACGCAGTATTTA. Its protein product is CASSFQLGGGRGDTQYL.

Details on this clonotype: A much larger clonotype is one base distant, so this may be a read error. The chain employs TRBV6-2 or TRBV6-3 and TRBJ1-2; possibly TRBD1 for D (6 bases). Trimming left V 5 bases short and J 7 bases short, with 23 bases between. The CDR3 covers 16 residues. CDR1 and CDR2 from the germline V gene are MNHEY and SVGEGT. This CDR3 reads CASSTTGAGGVSGYTF. DNA of the CDR3: TGTGCCAGCAGTACTACGGGTGCGGGGGGCGTCTCTGGCTACACCTTC.

This clonotype was detected ten times or more. The CDR3 is CASSLRGPDEQFF. In nucleotides, the CDR3 is TGTGCCAGCAGTTTAAGGGGCCCCGATGAGCAGTTCTTC. V gene TRBV12-3 or TRBV12-4 combines with J gene TRBJ2-1; D possibly corresponds to TRBD1 (5 bases). V gave up 2 bases and J gave up 8 bases, with 10 bases separating them. There are 13 residues in the CDR3.

Only a few counts were recorded for this clonotype. The chain is built from TRBV18 and TRBJ2-2; 8 bases match TRBD1. V was clipped by 6 bases and J by 9 bases; unmatched bases: 18. CDR3 length equals 17 residues. Germline CDR1 and CDR2: KGHSH and LQKENI. In DNA form, the CDR3 reads TGTGCCAGCTCGACTGAGGACAGGGCTTTGTTATCCCGGGAGCTGTTTTTT. The encoded protein is CASSTEDRALLSRELFF.

On this clonotype itself: This may be a read error: a much more frequent sequence differs by one nucleotide. This chain joins TRBV28 and TRBJ2-7, with D perhaps TRBD2 (5 bases). The germline V and J ends were trimmed by 1 base and 3 bases, with 13 bases remaining between them. The CDR3 covers 15 residues. CDR1 MDHEN and CDR2 SYDVKM come from the germline V gene. This CDR3 is CASSLFRGMDYEQYF. The CDR3 DNA is TGTGCCAGCAGTTTATTTAGAGGGATGGACTACGAGCAGTACTTC.

With regard to this clonotype: One base away lies a much larger clone, so this may be a sequencing read error. This chain links TRBV7-9 with TRBJ2-3; 10 bases match TRBD2. Germline-derived CDR1 and CDR2 are SEHNR and FQNEAQ (reference sequence). This CDR3 contains 15 residues. CDR3: CTSSQLAGYTDTQYF. The DNA of the CDR3 is TGTACCAGCAGCCAACTAGCGGGGTACACAGATACGCAGTATTTT. The complete variable domain, with remaining parts taken from reference TRBV7-9 and TRBJ2-3, reads DTGVSQNPRHKITKRGQNVTFRCDPISEHNRLYWYRQTLGQGPEFLTYFQNEAQLEKSRLLSDRFSAERPKGSFSTLEIQRTEQGDSAMYLCTSSQLAGYTDTQYFGPGTRLTVL.